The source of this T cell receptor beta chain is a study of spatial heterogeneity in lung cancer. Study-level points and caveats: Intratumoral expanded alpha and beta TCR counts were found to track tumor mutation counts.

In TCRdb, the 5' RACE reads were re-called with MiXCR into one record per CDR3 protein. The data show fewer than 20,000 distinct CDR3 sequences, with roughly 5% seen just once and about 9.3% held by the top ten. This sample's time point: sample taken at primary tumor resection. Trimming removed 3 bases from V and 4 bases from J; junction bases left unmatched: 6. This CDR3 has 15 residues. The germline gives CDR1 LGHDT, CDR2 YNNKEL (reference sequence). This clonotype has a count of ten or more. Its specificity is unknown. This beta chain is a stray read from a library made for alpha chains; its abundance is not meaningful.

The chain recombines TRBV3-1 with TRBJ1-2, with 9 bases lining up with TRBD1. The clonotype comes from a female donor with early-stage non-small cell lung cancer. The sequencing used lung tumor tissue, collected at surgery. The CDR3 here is CASSHHRGRIYGYTF. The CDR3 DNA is TGTGCCAGCAGCCATCACAGGGGGCGAATCTATGGCTACACCTTC.